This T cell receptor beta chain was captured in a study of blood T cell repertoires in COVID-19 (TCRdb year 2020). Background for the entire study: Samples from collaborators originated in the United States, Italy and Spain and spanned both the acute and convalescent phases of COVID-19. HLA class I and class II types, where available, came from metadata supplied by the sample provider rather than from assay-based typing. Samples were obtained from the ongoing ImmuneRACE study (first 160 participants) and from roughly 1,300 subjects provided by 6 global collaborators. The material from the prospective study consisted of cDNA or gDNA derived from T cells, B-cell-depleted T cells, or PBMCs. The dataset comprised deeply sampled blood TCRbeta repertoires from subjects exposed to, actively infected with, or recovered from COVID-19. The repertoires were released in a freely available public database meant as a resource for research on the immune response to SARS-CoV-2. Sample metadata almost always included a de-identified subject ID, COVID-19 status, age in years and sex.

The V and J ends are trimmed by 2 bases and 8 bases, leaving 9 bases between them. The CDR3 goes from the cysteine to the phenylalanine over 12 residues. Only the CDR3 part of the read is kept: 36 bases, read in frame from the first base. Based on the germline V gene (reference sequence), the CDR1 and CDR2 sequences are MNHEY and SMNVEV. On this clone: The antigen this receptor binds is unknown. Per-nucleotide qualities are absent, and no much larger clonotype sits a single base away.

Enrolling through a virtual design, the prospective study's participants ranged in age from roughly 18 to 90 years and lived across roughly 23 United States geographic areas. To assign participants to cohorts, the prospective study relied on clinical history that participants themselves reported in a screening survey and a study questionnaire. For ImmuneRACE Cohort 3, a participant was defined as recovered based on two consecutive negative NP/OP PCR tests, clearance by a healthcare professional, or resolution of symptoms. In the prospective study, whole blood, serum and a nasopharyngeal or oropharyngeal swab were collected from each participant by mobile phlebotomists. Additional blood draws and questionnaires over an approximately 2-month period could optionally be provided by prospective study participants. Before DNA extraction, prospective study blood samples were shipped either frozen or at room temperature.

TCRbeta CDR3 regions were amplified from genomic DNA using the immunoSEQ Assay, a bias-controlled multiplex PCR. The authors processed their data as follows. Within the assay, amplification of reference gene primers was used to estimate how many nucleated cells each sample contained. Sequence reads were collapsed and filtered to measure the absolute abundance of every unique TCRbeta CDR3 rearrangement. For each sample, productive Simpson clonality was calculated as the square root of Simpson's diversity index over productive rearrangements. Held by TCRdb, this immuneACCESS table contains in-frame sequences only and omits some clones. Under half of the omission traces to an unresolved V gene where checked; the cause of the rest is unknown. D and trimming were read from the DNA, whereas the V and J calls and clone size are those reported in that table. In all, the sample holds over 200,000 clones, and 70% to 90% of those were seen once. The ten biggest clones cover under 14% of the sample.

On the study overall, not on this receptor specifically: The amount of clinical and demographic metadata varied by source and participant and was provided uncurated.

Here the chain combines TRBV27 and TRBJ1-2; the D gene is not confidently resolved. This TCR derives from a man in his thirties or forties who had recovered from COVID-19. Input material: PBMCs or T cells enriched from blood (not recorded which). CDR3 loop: CASSLDGSGYTF. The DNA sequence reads TGTGCCAGCAGTTTAGATGGGAGCGGCTACACCTTC.